These 21 T cell receptor beta chains originate from one sample sequenced in a study of T-cell reconstitution after alpha-beta-depleted transplantation in children. Molecular barcoding with unique molecular identifiers was used for the TCRbeta library. TCRdb re-called the PCR reads through MiXCR, storing one row per CDR3 protein. Found here are 200,000 to 250,000 distinct CDR3 sequences, 9.5% to 15% of them singletons; the top ten hold 2% to 3%. The source was PBMCs from the stem cell graft donor, collected from the stem cell graft. The receptor source for this set is a human donor who donated a stem cell graft to a child with acute lymphoblastic leukemia.

Ten or more counts support this clonotype. One end of the junction varies from germline; a read error may be responsible. The chain links TRBV7-2 to TRBJ2-7; possibly TRBD2 for D (5 bases). The length of the CDR3 is 14 residues. Germline V lookup: CDR1 SGHTA, CDR2 FQGNSA. In nucleotides, the CDR3 is TGTGCCAGCCGCTTTGGTCCGAGCGGCTACGAGCAGTACTTC. This encodes CASRFGPSGYEQYF.

This clonotype was counted ten times or more. It is unclear where the CDR3 begins or ends on the DNA, so no DNA is shown, and the CDR3 is as TCRdb lists it. The chain combines TRBV12-3 or TRBV12-4 with TRBJ1-5; the listed D gene, TRBD1, was not tested against the DNA. The CDR3 is 18 amino acids in total, end residues counted. CDR3 in amino acids: CASSSSRGTGFFNQPQHF.

In its sample, this clonotype was seen many times. The chain recombines TRBV5-1 with TRBJ2-3; 9 nucleotides line up with TRBD2. Germline CDR1 reads SGHRS; CDR2 reads YFSETQ. The trim removed 5 bases at V and 3 bases at J, leaving 22 bases unmatched. The CDR3 is made up of 20 amino acids. The CDR3 region is CASRPRRVSEREVLTDTQYF. The CDR3 nucleotides read TGCGCCAGCAGGCCACGCCGGGTCTCGGAGCGGGAGGTTTTAACAGATACGCAGTATTTT.

This clonotype was counted only a few times. This chain links TRBV5-1 with TRBJ2-7; D perhaps matches TRBD2 (7 bases). This CDR3 region has 15 residues. V lost 3 bases and J lost 3, with 16 bases in between. Germline-derived CDR1 and CDR2 are SGHRS and YFSETQ. CDR3 sequence: CASSYWGGPNYEQYF. In DNA, the CDR3 is TGCGCCAGCAGCTATTGGGGGGGCCCCAACTACGAGCAGTACTTC.

This clonotype has ten or more counts. This rearrangement joins TRBV9 to TRBJ2-3; D unclear. V was pared by 2 bases and J by 0 bases, with 10 bases between. The CDR3 loop spans 15 amino acids. CDR1 and CDR2 from the germline V gene are SGDLS and YYNGEE. The CDR3 nucleotides are TGTGCCAGCAGCGTTCAAGGACGCAGCACAGATACGCAGTATTTT. Translated, it gives CASSVQGRSTDTQYF.

The chain employs TRBV29-1 and TRBJ2-2; tentative D call: TRBD2 (6 bases). There are 17 residues in the CDR3. V lost 3 bases and J lost 1, with 18 bases in between. CDR1 is SQVTM, CDR2 ANQGSEA, per germline. Here the CDR3 reads CSVDNPIGGMNTGELFF. CDR3 bases: TGCAGCGTTGACAACCCTATTGGGGGGATGAACACCGGGGAGCTGTTTTTT.

This clonotype has at least ten counts. V and J are TRBV7-8 and TRBJ1-2; TRBD1 aligns across 9 bases. V lost 1 base to trimming and J lost 5 bases; unmatched junction nucleotides: 8. The CDR3 extends over 16 amino acids. Germline CDR1 SGHVS, CDR2 FQNEAQ. In nucleotides, the CDR3 is TGTGCCAGCAGCTTAGTCACAGGGGGCGCGTGGTATGGCTACACCTTC. Its protein product is CASSLVTGGAWYGYTF.

In this sample, this clonotype turned up many times. The gene calls are TRBV9 and TRBJ2-2, with TRBD1 matching 7 bases. The germline V gene encodes CDR1 SGDLS and CDR2 YYNGEE. CDR3 length: 16 amino acids. V lost 0 bases and J lost 0; bases outside the gene matches: 2. The CDR3 reads CASSVEGGANTGELFF. The CDR3 coding sequence is TGTGCCAGCAGCGTAGAAGGGGGCGCGAACACCGGGGAGCTGTTTTTT.

This clonotype was counted many times. The gene calls are TRBV5-1 and TRBJ2-7, with D possibly matching TRBD2 (5 bases). The V and J ends lost 2 bases and 7 bases respectively, with 13 bases between them. The CDR3 sequence is 13 residues long. Germline CDR1 and CDR2: SGHRS and YFSETQ. CDR3: CASSLGLFGEQYF. CDR3 nucleotide sequence: TGCGCCAGCAGCTTAGGACTCTTTGGGGAGCAGTACTTC.

This clonotype was seen many times. The V and J genes are TRBV7-9 and TRBJ2-1; 7 nucleotides align to TRBD1. The CDR3 totals 13 residues. The germline V gene has CDR1 SEHNR and CDR2 FQNEAQ (reference sequence). The V segment lost 6 bases and the J segment 4 bases; nucleotides outside the gene matches: 3. The DNA of the CDR3 is TGTGCCAGCAGGGAGACAGGGTACAATGAGCAGTTCTTC. Its translation is CASRETGYNEQFF.

This clonotype came up many times. The rearrangement joins TRBV6-5 to TRBJ2-5; TRBD1 or TRBD2 may be the D gene (6 bases each). In germline, CDR1 is MNHEY, CDR2 SVGAGI. The CDR3 contains 15 residues. Trimming left V 0 bases short and J 5 bases short, with 13 bases between. CDR3 DNA sequence: TGTGCCAGCAGTTACTCTTGGGGGGCCGGGGAGACCCAGTACTTC. This translates into CASSYSWGAGETQYF.

At least ten counts were recorded for this clonotype. V is TRBV20-1 and J is TRBJ2-7; 8 bases align to TRBD1. The CDR3 is made up of 12 amino acids. The ends lost 5 bases at V and 7 bases at J; junction bases unmatched: 7. Looked up from germline, CDR1 is DFQATT and CDR2 is SNEGSKA (reference sequence). Here the CDR3 reads CSAAGQGPEQYF. DNA of the CDR3: TGCAGTGCTGCCGGACAGGGCCCGGAGCAGTACTTC.

This clonotype was seen many times. The chain carries TRBV5-1 and TRBJ2-1; D gene uncertain. The V gene lost 0 bases and the J gene lost 0 bases, with 7 bases spanning the gap. The CDR3 extends over 15 amino acids. CDR1 and CDR2 (germline): SGHRS, YFSETQ. The CDR3 region has the DNA TGCGCCAGCAGCTTGGAGGAGAGCTCCTACAATGAGCAGTTCTTC. It translates to CASSLEESSYNEQFF. Full variable domain (missing parts from reference TRBV5-1 and TRBJ2-1): KAGVTQTPRYLIKTRGQQVTLSCSPISGHRSVSWYQQTPGQGLQFLFEYFSETQRNKGNFPGRFSGRQFSNSRSEMNVSTLELGDSALYLCASSLEESSYNEQFFGPGTRLTVL.

This clonotype occurred many times. The chain carries TRBV7-9 and TRBJ1-1, with D unclear. Per the germline V gene, CDR1 is SEHNR and CDR2 is FQNEAQ (reference sequence). The CDR3 runs 12 residues. With 5 bases removed from V and 2 bases from J, the gap between germline ends came to 6 bases. The CDR3: CASSNVNTEAFF. DNA of the CDR3: TGTGCCAGCAGCAACGTAAACACTGAAGCTTTCTTT.

This clonotype came up many times. CDR3 protein: CASSLSTKGEAFF. The CDR3 coding sequence is TGTGCCAGCAGTTTATCGACGAAGGGGGAAGCTTTCTTT. The V and J genes are TRBV27 and TRBJ1-1; a possible D gene is TRBD1 (5 bases). This CDR3 has 13 residues. The V gene lost 0 bases and the J gene lost 8 bases, with 10 bases spanning the gap. CDR1 and CDR2 (germline): MNHEY, SMNVEV (reference sequence).

This clonotype was seen at least ten times. CDR3 loop: CASRGSGNQPQHF. The CDR3 DNA follows: TGTGCCAGCAGAGGGTCCGGCAATCAGCCCCAGCATTTT. The chain links TRBV28 to TRBJ1-5, with D uncertain. This CDR3 contains 13 residues. With 6 bases removed from V and 2 bases from J, the gap between germline ends came to 8 bases. In germline, CDR1 is MDHEN, CDR2 SYDVKM.

This clonotype was counted at least ten times. V and J are TRBV5-5 and TRBJ1-1, with D unclear. The germline V gene has CDR1 SGHKS and CDR2 YYEKEE (reference sequence). The CDR3 runs 16 residues. Trimming stripped 0 bases from V and 0 bases from J, with 12 bases between. The CDR3 coding sequence is TGTGCCAGCAGCTTGGTGGTGGTGATAATGAACACTGAAGCTTTCTTT. It yields the protein CASSLVVVIMNTEAFF.

This clonotype was found many times. This rearrangement joins TRBV3-1 to TRBJ1-6, with D hard to call. The CDR3 contains 13 residues. With 4 bases removed from V and 8 bases from J, the gap between germline ends came to 9 bases. The germline V gene encodes CDR1 LGHDT and CDR2 YNNKEL (reference sequence). CDR3 in DNA: TGTGCCAGCAGCCCCGGGTTTGATTCACCCCTCCACTTT. Residues: CASSPGFDSPLHF.

This clonotype was observed at least ten times. The rearrangement joins TRBV19 to TRBJ2-7; D is unclear. Trimming took off 4 bases at V and 5 bases at J, with 15 bases between the two ends. This CDR3 has 14 residues. Germline CDR1 LNHDA, CDR2 SQIVND (reference sequence). The CDR3 DNA is TGTGCCAGTAGTACGCTGATGGGCCCGGACGAGCAGTACTTC. Protein product: CASSTLMGPDEQYF. Supplemented by reference TRBV19 and TRBJ2-7, the full variable domain reads DGGITQSPKYLFRKEGQNVTLSCEQNLNHDAMYWYRQDPGQGLRLIYYSQIVNDFQKGDIAEGYSVSREKKESFPLTVTSAQKNPTAFYLCASSTLMGPDEQYFGPGTRLTVT.

This clonotype appeared many times. The chain combines TRBV15 with TRBJ2-1; perhaps TRBD1 as D (5 bases). Germline V gene data show CDR1 as LNHNV and CDR2 as YYDKDF (reference sequence). The CDR3 length is 13 residues. V dropped 0 bases and J dropped 9 bases, with 9 bases sitting between them. This CDR3 is CATSRDLRGEQFF. CDR3 DNA: TGTGCCACCAGCAGAGACTTAAGGGGTGAGCAGTTCTTC.

With respect to this clonotype: This sequence may be a read error, since a much larger clone differs from it by one base. The chain has TRBV20-1 and TRBJ2-7; no clear D gene. The V gene lost 7 bases and the J gene lost 0 bases, with 19 bases spanning the gap. Germline V gene sequence: CDR1 DFQATT, CDR2 SNEGSKA (reference sequence). The CDR3 spans 15 residues. The CDR3: CSGFSGPLSSYEQYF. Here the CDR3 DNA reads TGCAGTGGGTTTTCCGGGCCATTGAGCTCCTACGAGCAGTACTTC.